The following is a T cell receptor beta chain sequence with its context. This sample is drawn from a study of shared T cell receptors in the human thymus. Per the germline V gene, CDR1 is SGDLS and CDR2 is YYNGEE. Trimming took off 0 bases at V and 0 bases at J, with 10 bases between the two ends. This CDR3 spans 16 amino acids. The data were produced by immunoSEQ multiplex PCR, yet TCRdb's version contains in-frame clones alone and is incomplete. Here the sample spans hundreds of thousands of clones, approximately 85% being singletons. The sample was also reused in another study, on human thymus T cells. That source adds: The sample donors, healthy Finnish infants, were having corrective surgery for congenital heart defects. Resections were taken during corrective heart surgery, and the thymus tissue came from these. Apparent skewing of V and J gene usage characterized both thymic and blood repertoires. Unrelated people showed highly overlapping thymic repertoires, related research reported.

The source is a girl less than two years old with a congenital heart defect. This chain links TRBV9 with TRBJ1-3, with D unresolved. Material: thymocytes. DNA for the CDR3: TGTGCCAGCAGCGTAGGAGGGCCGGGCTCTGGAAACACCATATATTTT. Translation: CASSVGGPGSGNTIYF.